These 19 T cell receptor beta chains were all obtained from the same sample, sequenced in a study of patients and donors after allogeneic stem cell transplantation. A single record per CDR3 protein comes from TCRdb applying MiXCR to the RT-PCR reads. This sample has over 350,000 distinct CDR3 sequences, with more than 15% found just once. Sequenced material: blood, either unsorted or a sorted T cell fraction (not recorded which). The receptor set was obtained from a human donor who was either an allogeneic HSCT recipient or a stem cell or donor lymphocyte infusion donor (not recorded which). It is not recorded whose cells these are; they may come from a transplant donor.

A word on this clonotype: This could be a read error, since a much larger clone is one nucleotide away. V gene TRBV12-3 or TRBV12-4 combines with J gene TRBJ2-2; D remains ambiguous. This CDR3 region has 17 residues. The V end was cut by 6 bases, the J end by 1 base, with 18 bases between. CDR3 in amino acids: CASRRGSNGVNTGELFF. The CDR3 DNA reads as TGTGCCAGCAGGAGAGGCTCAAATGGTGTGAACACCGGGGAGCTGTTTTTT.

At least ten counts were recorded for this clonotype. This chain connects TRBV12-3 or TRBV12-4 to TRBJ1-4; possible D gene TRBD1, 5 bases. V was shortened by 1 base and J by 5 bases, with 8 bases between the two germline ends. The length of the CDR3 is 14 residues. CDR3 amino acids: CASSLGQKNEKLFF. CDR3 sequence (DNA): TGTGCCAGCAGTTTAGGACAGAAGAATGAAAAACTGTTTTTT.

The gene calls are TRBV7-9 and TRBJ2-2; 7 nucleotides match TRBD2. The CDR3 runs to 17 residues. Unmatched junction bases numbered 9, after V lost 5 bases and J lost 0 bases. CDR1 and CDR2 (germline): SEHNR, FQNEAQ (reference sequence). CDR3 amino acids: CASSPLGGSPNTGELFF. CDR3 coding DNA: TGTGCCAGCAGCCCCCTGGGGGGGAGCCCGAACACCGGGGAGCTGTTTTTT.

This clonotype showed up just a few times. The V and J genes are TRBV12-3 or TRBV12-4 and TRBJ2-7; no clear D gene. Trimming shortened V by 3 bases and J by 0 bases, and 15 bases separated the two germline ends. This CDR3 is 16 amino acids long. CDR3 coding DNA: TGTGCCAGCAGTTTTGGAGCGTTGAGCGTCTCCTACGAGCAGTACTTC. Residues: CASSFGALSVSYEQYF.

The chain recombines TRBV7-3 with TRBJ2-2; 9 bases agree with TRBD1. The V segment lost 6 bases and the J segment 3 bases; nucleotides outside the gene matches: 11. Per germline, CDR1 SGHTA and CDR2 FQGTGA. CDR3 length: 17 amino acids. CDR3 region: CASRSFGGTGHTGELFF. The CDR3, as DNA: TGTGCCAGCAGATCCTTCGGCGGGACAGGGCACACCGGGGAGCTGTTTTTT.

This clonotype has just a few counts. V is TRBV12-3 or TRBV12-4 and J is TRBJ1-4, with 8 bases matching TRBD1. The CDR3 has 15 amino acids. The junction had 8 bases not matched to a gene; V was cut back by 4 bases and J by 7 bases. CDR3 nucleotides: TGTGCCAGCAGTTCCCGGACAGGGATTGGTGAAAAACTGTTTTTT. Residues: CASSSRTGIGEKLFF.

In its sample, this clonotype was seen a few times. A junction end diverges from the germline sequence, so it may reflect a read error. The V gene is TRBV20-1, the J gene TRBJ2-3; 8 bases are shared with TRBD2. CDR3 size: 15 residues. CDR1 and CDR2 from the germline V gene are DFQATT and SNEGSKA (reference sequence). The CDR3 is CRVFIAGRRTDTQYF. The CDR3 DNA follows: TGTCGTGTTTTTATAGCGGGACGGAGGACAGATACGCAGTATTTT.

This clonotype was observed a handful of times. The V call is TRBV5-1, the J call TRBJ2-7; 8 nucleotides match TRBD1. Germline loops: CDR1 SGHRS, CDR2 YFSETQ. Losses at the gene ends were 0 bases for V and 6 bases for J; bases not matched to a gene: 5. CDR3 length equals 14 residues. The CDR3 is CASSLGRRGLEQYF. CDR3 coding DNA: TGCGCCAGCAGCTTGGGTCGCAGGGGGCTCGAGCAGTACTTC.

The rearrangement uses TRBV7-8 and TRBJ2-3, with TRBD2 matching 7 bases. Germline CDR1 is SGHVS and CDR2 is FQNEAQ. V shed 4 bases, J shed 2 bases, and the junction held 9 bases outside the gene matches. The CDR3 contains 16 residues. CDR3 in amino acids: CASSSPATSATDTQYF. The CDR3 DNA is TGTGCCAGCAGCTCCCCCGCAACTAGCGCCACAGATACGCAGTATTTT.

V gene TRBV6-2 or TRBV6-3 combines with J gene TRBJ2-6, with 7 positions matching TRBD1. This CDR3 has 17 residues. V dropped 4 bases and J dropped 4; count of bases not matched to a gene: 10. CDR1 and CDR2 (germline): MNHEY, SVGEGT. CDR3 nucleotide sequence: TGTGCCAGCAGTTGGATACAGGGGCCCCAGGGGGCCAACGTCCTGACTTTC. This codes for CASSWIQGPQGANVLTF.

The chain has TRBV12-3 or TRBV12-4 and TRBJ2-3; TRBD2 matches 7 bases. V dropped 7 bases and J dropped 9; count of bases not matched to a gene: 13. The CDR3 runs 14 residues. In DNA form, the CDR3 reads TGTGCCAGCAACCTAAACGGGGGGTCTGGCACGCAGTATTTT. Residues: CASNLNGGSGTQYF.

V is TRBV2 and J is TRBJ2-3; unclear D gene. This CDR3 is built from 13 residues. V gave up 10 bases and J gave up 6 bases, with 17 bases separating them. Germline lookup yields CDR1 SNHLY and CDR2 FYNNEI. The CDR3 sequence: CAIWTRIPDTQYF. For the CDR3, the DNA is TGTGCCATCTGGACCCGAATCCCGGATACGCAGTATTTT.

This clonotype was picked up a small number of times. The genes are TRBV5-5 and TRBJ2-1; D ambiguous. Germline V gene lookup returns CDR1 SGHKS and CDR2 YYEKEE (reference sequence). There are 13 residues in the CDR3. Trimming left V 4 bases short and J 4 bases short, with 9 bases between. The CDR3 spells CASSMPNYNEQFF. DNA of the CDR3: TGTGCCAGCAGCATGCCAAATTACAATGAGCAGTTCTTC.

The genes are TRBV5-5 and TRBJ1-2; 9 bases map to TRBD1. This CDR3 is 12 amino acids long. The V gene's germline CDR1 is SGHKS and CDR2 YYEKEE (reference sequence). J gave up 3 bases and V 9 bases, and 3 bases lay outside the gene matches. The CDR3 region is CATGQGDYGYTF. CDR3 nucleotides: TGTGCCACGGGACAGGGCGACTATGGCTACACCTTC.

The chain uses TRBV5-5 and TRBJ1-2; 7 nucleotides line up with TRBD1. Germline V gene data show CDR1 as SGHKS and CDR2 as YYEKEE (reference sequence). Trimming removed 4 bases from V and 4 bases from J; junction bases left unmatched: 7. CDR3 length equals 14 residues. The CDR3 region has the DNA TGTGCCAGCAGCGCTCTAAGGGGGCTCTATGGCTACACCTTC. Its translation is CASSALRGLYGYTF.

V gene TRBV30 combines with J gene TRBJ1-2; D uncertain. Germline-derived CDR1 and CDR2 are GTSNPN and SVGIG (reference sequence). The ends were cut back, 6 bases at V and 6 bases at J, with 8 bases in the middle. The CDR3 is 10 residues long. CDR3 DNA sequence: TGTGCCTGCTTGATGGATGGCTACACCTTC. Its translation: CACLMDGYTF.

This chain links TRBV6-2 or TRBV6-3 with TRBJ2-1; 8 positions agree with TRBD2. The V segment lost 6 bases and the J segment 1 base; nucleotides outside the gene matches: 5. The CDR3 totals 15 residues. CDR1 and CDR2 (germline): MNHEY, SVGEGT. The CDR3 protein is CASRDIAGSYNEQFF. As DNA, the CDR3 is TGTGCCAGCAGGGACATAGCGGGGTCCTACAATGAGCAGTTCTTC.

In this sample, this clonotype turned up a few times. The chain carries TRBV5-1 and TRBJ2-7; no definite D call. Trimming cost V 5 bases and J 1 base, with 10 bases left between them. Germline lookup yields CDR1 SGHRS and CDR2 YFSETQ. The CDR3 is made up of 13 amino acids. Written as DNA, the CDR3 is TGCGCCAGCAGGGTTAGCAGTTCCTACGAGCAGTACTTC. Translating gives CASRVSSSYEQYF.

The chain combines TRBV6-2 or TRBV6-3 with TRBJ2-2; D is possibly TRBD2 (6 bases). Between the trimmed V and J ends, which lost 2 bases and 5 bases, there was a span of 12 bases. Looked up from germline, CDR1 is MNHEY and CDR2 is SVGEGT. The CDR3 runs 15 residues. The CDR3 sequence: CASSYGGTSTGELFF. CDR3 DNA: TGTGCCAGCAGTTACGGGGGGACTTCGACCGGGGAGCTGTTTTTT.